This T cell receptor (beta chain) was observed in a study of blood T cell repertoires in COVID-19 (dated by TCRdb to the early 2020s). Concerning the study at large: The collaborator samples originated in the United States, Italy and Spain and spanned the acute and convalescent phases of COVID-19. The prospective study material was composed of cDNA or gDNA derived from T cells, B-cell-depleted T cells, or PBMCs. Deeply sampled blood TCRbeta repertoires from subjects exposed to, actively infected with, or recovered from COVID-19 were included in the dataset. The repertoires were made available in a free public database intended to serve as a resource for research on the immune response to SARS-CoV-2. Samples were obtained from the ongoing ImmuneRACE study (first 160 participants) and from about 1,300 subjects provided by 6 global collaborators. Nearly every sample came with metadata listing a de-identified subject ID, COVID-19 status, age in years and sex. Where available, HLA class I and class II types were taken from metadata supplied by the sample provider and were not determined by assay-based typing.

From a lookup of the germline V gene, CDR1 and CDR2 are MRHNA and SNTAGT. The CDR3, from cysteine to phenylalanine, totals 13 residues. Of all the DNA, just the CDR3 is kept, 39 bases in frame from base 1. V loses 5 bases at its end and J loses 10 bases; junction bases beyond the gene matches: 3. TCRbeta CDR3 regions were amplified from genomic DNA using the immunoSEQ Assay, a bias-controlled multiplex PCR. The study's own analysis went as follows. The number of nucleated cells in each sample was estimated from the amplification of reference gene primers within the assay. To quantify the absolute abundance of each unique TCRbeta CDR3 rearrangement, sequence reads were collapsed and filtered. Productive Simpson clonality was computed per sample as the square root of Simpson's diversity index over productive rearrangements. Sourced from immuneACCESS, this table was stored by TCRdb with only in-frame sequences that have V and J called. A share of the clones is absent; for the studies checked, an unresolved V gene accounts for under half, and the remainder has no known explanation. For V, J and clone size, that table is used; D and trimming come from the DNA. The sample data list 310,000 or so clones, and 88% of these were observed just once. The top ten hold roughly 4% of the sample.

Whole blood was collected in K2EDTA tubes by collaborating institutions according to the institutions' own protocols. Collaborator samples were shipped for TCRbeta analysis as frozen whole blood, isolated PBMCs, or DNA extracted from either sample type. As for this clone: Its antigen is not yet known. Base quality data are lacking; no much larger clone is found one base away.

Paper-wide results and their limitations: The amount of clinical and demographic metadata varied by source and participant and was provided uncurated.

The source material was peripheral blood. This receptor chain uses TRBV6-4 and TRBJ2-1; 12 central bases correspond to TRBD1. The sequence was obtained from a woman in her 50s with active or convalescent COVID-19. Read as DNA, the sequence is TGTGCCAGCAGTCCGGGACAGGGGGCAGAGCAGTTCTTC. Translated, this is CASSPGQGAEQFF.